These 18 T cell receptor beta chains were all obtained from the same sample, sequenced in a study of shared clonotypes between healthy human individuals. The data were produced by immunoSEQ multiplex PCR, yet TCRdb's version contains in-frame clones alone and is incomplete. The sample has 450,000 to 500,000 clones; about 84% are singletons. Sequenced input: PBMCs. These receptor sequences come from a woman in her thirties or forties in good health. Some clones in this sample may be carry-over from other donors' samples.

On this clone itself: A far larger clone is one base from this, pointing to a likely read error. The sample holds other DNA sequences that translate to the same CDR3. The chain is built from TRBV11-2 and TRBJ2-5; 12 bases are a match to TRBD2. Germline V gene lookup returns CDR1 SGHAT and CDR2 FQNNGV. V was pared by 3 bases and J by 4 bases, with 9 bases of the junction left unmatched. The CDR3 sequence is 17 residues long. DNA for the CDR3: TGTGCCAGCAGCTTGGGTTCTAGCGGGAGGGCCTCAGAGACCCAGTACTTC. It encodes CASSLGSSGRASETQYF.

J is TRBJ2-6 and V is TRBV5-1, with D unclear. V gave up 8 bases and J gave up 4 bases, with 13 bases separating them. CDR3 length equals 14 residues. Germline loops: CDR1 SGHRS, CDR2 YFSETQ. The DNA for the CDR3 is TGCGCCAGTAACTTGGGATCCGGGGCCAACGTCCTGACTTTC. Translating gives CASNLGSGANVLTF. Combining the CDR3 with reference TRBV5-1 and TRBJ2-6 gives the whole variable domain KAGVTQTPRYLIKTRGQQVTLSCSPISGHRSVSWYQQTPGQGLQFLFEYFSETQRNKGNFPGRFSGRQFSNSRSEMNVSTLELGDSALYLCASNLGSGANVLTFGAGSRLTVL.

For this clone: It may be a read error: a sequence one base away is much more abundant. The rearrangement uses TRBV7-6 and TRBJ2-1, with 7 bases lining up with TRBD2. The CDR3 spans 15 residues. CDR1 and CDR2 (germline): SGHVS, FNYEAQ. The CDR3 protein is CASILASGPYNEQFF. CDR3 coding DNA: TGTGCCAGCATCTTAGCTAGCGGCCCGTACAATGAGCAGTTCTTC.

This clone was seen at least ten times. Other nucleotide sequences from this sample produce the same CDR3. The V call is TRBV28, the J call TRBJ2-7; 7 bases agree with TRBD1. Looked up from germline, CDR1 is MDHEN and CDR2 is SYDVKM. There are 15 residues in the CDR3. J lost 2 bases, V lost 7 bases, and 11 bases had no gene match. The CDR3 DNA is TGTGCCAGCAACACTATAGGGGGCCCTACCTACGAGCAGTACTTC. Protein product: CASNTIGGPTYEQYF.

This clone came up once. The chain has TRBV28 and TRBJ2-7; D perhaps matches TRBD2 (6 bases). The V end lost 5 bases, the J end lost 0 bases, and 17 bases lay between the germline ends. CDR1 is MDHEN and CDR2 is SYDVKM in the germline V gene. This CDR3 spans 16 amino acids. Here the CDR3 reads CASSPRRLVRSYEQYF. CDR3 coding DNA: TGTGCCAGCAGTCCACGTCGACTAGTTCGCTCCTACGAGCAGTACTTC.

On this clone: A far more abundant clone sits one base away, making this likely a read error. Different DNA sequences within this sample yield the same CDR3. CDR3 region: CASSQQGARSYEQYF. The CDR3 DNA reads TGCGCCAGCAGCCAACAGGGAGCTCGCTCCTACGAGCAGTACTTT. The chain is built from TRBV4-1 and TRBJ2-7; D possibly matches TRBD1 or TRBD2 (5 bases each). Germline-derived CDR1 and CDR2 are MGHRA and YSYEKL. This CDR3 has 15 residues.

The V and J genes are TRBV4-2 and TRBJ2-1; 7 positions agree with TRBD2. The CDR3 loop spans 16 amino acids. The V segment lost 4 bases and the J segment 4 bases; nucleotides outside the gene matches: 10. The germline V gene encodes CDR1 LGHNA and CDR2 YNFKEQ. The CDR3 DNA reads as TGTGCCAGCAGCCTAAATCCCGGGCGGGAGTACAATGAGCAGTTCTTC. Translating it yields CASSLNPGREYNEQFF.

The chain couples TRBV2 to TRBJ1-5; 9 nucleotides agree with TRBD1. V lost 5 bases to trimming and J lost 3 bases; unmatched junction nucleotides: 17. The CDR3 has 19 amino acids. Germline V gene sequence: CDR1 SNHLY, CDR2 FYNNEI. This CDR3 reads CASSTNLYRGQLSNQPQHF. The CDR3 coding sequence is TGTGCCAGCAGTACTAACCTATACAGGGGGCAACTCTCCAATCAGCCCCAGCATTTT.

V is TRBV27 and J is TRBJ2-7; 10 nucleotides match TRBD1. Germline trimming cut 5 bases from V and 2 bases from J; bases unmatched to any gene: 9. Looked up from germline, CDR1 is MNHEY and CDR2 is SMNVEV (reference sequence). The CDR3 is 16 residues long. Here the CDR3 reads CASSRLLGTGAYEQYF. CDR3 nucleotides: TGTGCCAGCAGTCGACTACTCGGGACAGGGGCCTACGAGCAGTACTTC.

The chain couples TRBV2 to TRBJ2-2, with TRBD2 matching 13 bases. Unmatched junction bases numbered 5, after V lost 3 bases and J lost 4 bases. CDR1 and CDR2 from the germline V gene are SNHLY and FYNNEI. The CDR3 runs to 17 residues. Here the CDR3 DNA reads TGTGCCAGCAGTGAGTTCGGACTAGCGGGAGTCACCGGGGAGCTGTTTTTT. Translation gives CASSEFGLAGVTGELFF. Variable domain in full (rest from reference TRBV2 and TRBJ2-2): EPEVTQTPSHQVTQMGQEVILRCVPISNHLYFYWYRQILGQKVEFLVSFYNNEISEKSEIFDDQFSVERPDGSNFTLKIRSTKLEDSAMYFCASSEFGLAGVTGELFFGEGSRLTVL.

In the case of this clone: A far larger clone lies a single base away; this is likely a read error. V usage is TRBV6-6 and J usage is TRBJ1-2, with D unclear. Trimming pared 6 bases from V and 3 bases from J, leaving 17 bases between. This CDR3 spans 15 amino acids. CDR1 and CDR2 (germline): MNHNY, SVGAGI (reference sequence). DNA for the CDR3: TGTGCCAGCAGGTCTTGGTACGGATGGGACTATGGCTACACCTTC. Translating gives CASRSWYGWDYGYTF.

The chain links TRBV29-1 to TRBJ2-3, with D possibly TRBD2 on 5 matching bases. CDR1 SQVTM and CDR2 ANQGSEA come from the germline V gene. This CDR3 region has 12 residues. With 0 bases removed from V and 6 bases from J, the gap between germline ends came to 7 bases. The CDR3 is CSVEERADTQYF. The DNA for the CDR3 is TGCAGCGTTGAAGAGCGGGCCGATACGCAGTATTTT.

This sequence joins TRBV27 and TRBJ2-1, with 9 bases aligning to TRBD2. Per germline, CDR1 MNHEY and CDR2 SMNVEV (reference sequence). The CDR3 sequence is 16 residues long. V was pared by 4 bases and J by 8 bases, with 12 bases of the junction left unmatched. The DNA of the CDR3 is TGTGCCAGCAGTTCATACCTGCGGGAGGGCCCCCATGAGCAGTTCTTC. This translates into CASSSYLREGPHEQFF.

This chain joins TRBV30 and TRBJ2-3; 9 bases are shared with TRBD2. J gave up 4 bases and V 4 bases, and 3 bases lay outside the gene matches. The germline gives CDR1 GTSNPN, CDR2 SVGIG (reference sequence). There are 13 residues in the CDR3. The CDR3 reads CAWTSGTPDTQYF. The CDR3 DNA reads as TGTGCCTGGACTAGCGGGACCCCAGATACGCAGTATTTT.

The J gene is TRBJ1-2, the V gene TRBV28; 12 nucleotides agree with TRBD1. Germline CDR1 and CDR2: MDHEN and SYDVKM. The CDR3 extends over 15 amino acids. The J segment lost 7 bases and the V segment lost 6 bases, leaving 9 bases of the junction unmatched. The CDR3 DNA reads TGTGCCAGCAGAACTCGGGGACAGGGGGCAGGTGGCTACACCTTC. As protein: CASRTRGQGAGGYTF.

The gene calls are TRBV9 and TRBJ1-4; D not resolved. The V end lost 4 bases, the J end lost 8 bases, and 15 bases lay between the germline ends. This CDR3 region has 14 residues. In germline, CDR1 is SGDLS, CDR2 YYNGEE. The CDR3 DNA reads as TGTGCCAGCAGCTCCCCGCGTGTCATAGAAAAACTGTTTTTT. Encoded protein: CASSSPRVIEKLFF.

In its sample, this clone ranks as large. This specimen includes other DNA sequences encoding the same CDR3. V and J are TRBV2 and TRBJ1-1; D ambiguous. CDR3 length: 14 amino acids. Germline CDR1 SNHLY, CDR2 FYNNEI. V lost 0 bases, J lost 5 bases, and 10 bases lay in between. CDR3 amino acids: CASSEAVKLTEAFF. The CDR3 nucleotides are TGTGCCAGCAGTGAAGCTGTAAAACTGACTGAAGCTTTCTTT.

In this sample, this clone turned up many times. The sample contains more than one DNA sequence encoding this CDR3. This chain connects TRBV28 to TRBJ2-5, with D possibly being TRBD2 (6 bases). V was clipped by 2 bases and J by 9 bases, with 19 bases between them. The germline V gene has CDR1 MDHEN and CDR2 SYDVKM. The CDR3 runs 15 residues. The CDR3 loop is CASSLSTGEAAAQYF. Here the CDR3 DNA reads TGTGCCAGCAGTTTAAGTACGGGAGAGGCGGCGGCCCAGTACTTC.